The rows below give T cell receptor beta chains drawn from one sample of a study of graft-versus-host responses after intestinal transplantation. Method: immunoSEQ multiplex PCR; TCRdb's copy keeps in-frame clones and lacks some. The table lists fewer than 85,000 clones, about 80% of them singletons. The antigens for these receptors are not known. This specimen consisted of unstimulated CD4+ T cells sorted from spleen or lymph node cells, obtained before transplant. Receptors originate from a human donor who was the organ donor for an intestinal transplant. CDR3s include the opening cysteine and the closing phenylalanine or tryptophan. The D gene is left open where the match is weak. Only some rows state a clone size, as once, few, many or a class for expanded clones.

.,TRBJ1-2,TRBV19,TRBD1,CASAGQKDYGYTF,TGTGCCAGTGCGGGACAGAAAGACTATGGCTACACCTTC
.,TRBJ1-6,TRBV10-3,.,CAIRGLDSPLHF,TGTGCCATCAGGGGGCTGGATTCACCCCTCCACTTT
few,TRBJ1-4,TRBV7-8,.,CASSLDRAEKLFF,TGTGCCAGCAGCTTAGACAGGGCCGAAAAACTGTTTTTT
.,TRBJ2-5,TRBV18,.,CASSPPMGGLTETQYF,TGTGCCAGCTCACCCCCGATGGGGGGGCTTACGGAGACCCAGTACTTC
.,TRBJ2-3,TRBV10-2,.,CASSPVQITDTQYF,TGCGCCAGCAGCCCCGTCCAGATCACAGATACGCAGTATTTT
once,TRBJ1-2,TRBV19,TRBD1,CASRTGTGGNGYTF,TGTGCCAGTAGGACCGGGACAGGGGGCAACGGCTACACCTTC
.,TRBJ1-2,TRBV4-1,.,CASSQDENRNYGYTF,TGCGCCAGCAGCCAAGATGAGAACCGCAACTATGGCTACACCTTC
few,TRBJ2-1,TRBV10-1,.,CASRDPGDYSYNEQFF,TGCGCCAGCAGAGATCCAGGGGATTACTCCTACAATGAGCAGTTCTTC
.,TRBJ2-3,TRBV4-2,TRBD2,CASSQAPKGGGLDTQYF,TGTGCCAGCAGCCAGGCCCCGAAAGGCGGGGGGTTAGATACGCAGTATTTT
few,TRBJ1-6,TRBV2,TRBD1,CASSEEGTGLSPLHF,TGTGCCAGCAGTGAAGAGGGGACAGGGCTTTCACCCCTCCACTTT
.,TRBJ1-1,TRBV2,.,CASSEEYLSTTEAFF,TGTGCCAGCAGTGAAGAATATCTGAGTACCACTGAAGCTTTCTTT
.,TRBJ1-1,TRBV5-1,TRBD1,CASSLVGGTGDTEAFF,TGCGCCAGCAGCTTGGTGGGGGGGACAGGGGACACTGAAGCTTTCTTT
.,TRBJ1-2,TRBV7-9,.,CASSLGAGDYGYTF,TGTGCCAGCAGCTTAGGGGCCGGGGACTATGGCTACACCTTC
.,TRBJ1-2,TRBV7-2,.,CASSLVIGKGQANYGYTF,TGTGCCAGCAGCTTAGTGATTGGTAAAGGCCAGGCTAACTATGGCTACACCTTC
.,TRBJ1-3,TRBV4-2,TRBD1,CASSQYTPGQRLTSGNTIYF,TGTGCCAGCAGCCAGTATACGCCGGGACAGAGACTTACCTCTGGAAACACCATATATTTT
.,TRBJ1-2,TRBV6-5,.,CASSYTATNYGYTF,TGTGCCAGCAGTTACACAGCTACTAACTATGGCTACACCTTC
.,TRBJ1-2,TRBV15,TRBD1,CATSSDRGLSYGYTF,TGTGCCACCAGCAGCGACAGGGGGCTATCGTATGGCTACACCTTC
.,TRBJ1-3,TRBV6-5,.,CASSRTQDSGNTIYF,TGTGCCAGCAGCCGCACACAGGACTCTGGAAACACCATATATTTT
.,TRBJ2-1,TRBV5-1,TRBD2,CASSLKGASGGIKDEQFF,TGCGCCAGCAGCTTGAAGGGGGCTAGCGGGGGGATAAAGGATGAGCAGTTCTTC
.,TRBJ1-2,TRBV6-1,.,CASRGDPGGWGGYTF,TGTGCCAGCAGGGGCGACCCGGGGGGTTGGGGTGGCTACACCTTC
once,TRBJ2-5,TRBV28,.,CASRTGIRQETQYF,TGTGCCAGCAGGACCGGGATCAGACAAGAGACCCAGTACTTC
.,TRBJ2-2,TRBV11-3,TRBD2,CASSLKPGLGTGELFF,TGTGCCAGCAGCTTAAAACCCGGACTAGGAACCGGGGAGCTGTTTTTT
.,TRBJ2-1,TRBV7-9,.,CASSLAAGYNEQFF,TGTGCCAGCAGCTTAGCTGCCGGCTACAATGAGCAGTTCTTC
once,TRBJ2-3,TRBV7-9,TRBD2,CASSFPVAGGLTDTQYF,TGTGCCAGCAGCTTCCCCGTAGCGGGGGGCCTTACAGATACGCAGTATTTT
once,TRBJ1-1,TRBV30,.,CAWWRSNTEAFF,TGTGCCTGGTGGAGGTCAAACACTGAAGCTTTCTTT